This T cell receptor beta chain was captured in a study of blood T cell repertoires in COVID-19. Generated by immunoSEQ multiplex PCR, the TCRdb table keeps only in-frame clones and is missing some. The sample lists roughly 120,000 clones; more than 85% were seen once. The clonotype originates from a man aged 45 to 65 with COVID-19, enrolled during active disease. What was sequenced was peripheral blood.

This CDR3 reads CASSPMRAGVAEQYF. The CDR3 region has the DNA TGCGCCAGCAGCCCCATGAGGGCAGGGGTCGCCGAGCAGTACTTC. The rearrangement joins TRBV5-1 to TRBJ2-7, with a possible D match to TRBD1 (6 bases). Germline V CDR1 and CDR2: SGHRS, YFSETQ. The V gene lost 4 bases and the J gene lost 6 bases, with 20 bases spanning the gap. The CDR3 sequence is 15 residues long. The entire variable domain, with the rest obtained from reference TRBV5-1 and TRBJ2-7, is as follows: KAGVTQTPRYLIKTRGQQVTLSCSPISGHRSVSWYQQTPGQGLQFLFEYFSETQRNKGNFPGRFSGRQFSNSRSEMNVSTLELGDSALYLCASSPMRAGVAEQYFGPGTRLTVT.